This T cell receptor beta chain was sequenced in a study of Tregs in tolerant kidney transplant recipients. General study results and limits: Biological reproducibility was not directly addressed, but technical replication error appeared minimal.

This table comes from immunoSEQ multiplex PCR, and its TCRdb copy is limited to in-frame clones, with some not included. The sample holds 90,000 or so clones, around nine tenths seen once. The CDR3 runs 12 residues. Trimming pared 11 bases from V and 1 base from J, leaving 11 bases between. Germline CDR1 and CDR2: MNHEY and SVGAGI. On this clone itself: Its antigen remains unknown.

The chain carries TRBV6-5 and TRBJ2-5; D gene unclear. The sequence came from a human donor in good health. Sequenced material: CD8+ T cells from blood. CDR3 region: CAGGGSQETQYF. The CDR3 DNA is TGTGCCGGTGGCGGTAGCCAAGAGACCCAGTACTTC.